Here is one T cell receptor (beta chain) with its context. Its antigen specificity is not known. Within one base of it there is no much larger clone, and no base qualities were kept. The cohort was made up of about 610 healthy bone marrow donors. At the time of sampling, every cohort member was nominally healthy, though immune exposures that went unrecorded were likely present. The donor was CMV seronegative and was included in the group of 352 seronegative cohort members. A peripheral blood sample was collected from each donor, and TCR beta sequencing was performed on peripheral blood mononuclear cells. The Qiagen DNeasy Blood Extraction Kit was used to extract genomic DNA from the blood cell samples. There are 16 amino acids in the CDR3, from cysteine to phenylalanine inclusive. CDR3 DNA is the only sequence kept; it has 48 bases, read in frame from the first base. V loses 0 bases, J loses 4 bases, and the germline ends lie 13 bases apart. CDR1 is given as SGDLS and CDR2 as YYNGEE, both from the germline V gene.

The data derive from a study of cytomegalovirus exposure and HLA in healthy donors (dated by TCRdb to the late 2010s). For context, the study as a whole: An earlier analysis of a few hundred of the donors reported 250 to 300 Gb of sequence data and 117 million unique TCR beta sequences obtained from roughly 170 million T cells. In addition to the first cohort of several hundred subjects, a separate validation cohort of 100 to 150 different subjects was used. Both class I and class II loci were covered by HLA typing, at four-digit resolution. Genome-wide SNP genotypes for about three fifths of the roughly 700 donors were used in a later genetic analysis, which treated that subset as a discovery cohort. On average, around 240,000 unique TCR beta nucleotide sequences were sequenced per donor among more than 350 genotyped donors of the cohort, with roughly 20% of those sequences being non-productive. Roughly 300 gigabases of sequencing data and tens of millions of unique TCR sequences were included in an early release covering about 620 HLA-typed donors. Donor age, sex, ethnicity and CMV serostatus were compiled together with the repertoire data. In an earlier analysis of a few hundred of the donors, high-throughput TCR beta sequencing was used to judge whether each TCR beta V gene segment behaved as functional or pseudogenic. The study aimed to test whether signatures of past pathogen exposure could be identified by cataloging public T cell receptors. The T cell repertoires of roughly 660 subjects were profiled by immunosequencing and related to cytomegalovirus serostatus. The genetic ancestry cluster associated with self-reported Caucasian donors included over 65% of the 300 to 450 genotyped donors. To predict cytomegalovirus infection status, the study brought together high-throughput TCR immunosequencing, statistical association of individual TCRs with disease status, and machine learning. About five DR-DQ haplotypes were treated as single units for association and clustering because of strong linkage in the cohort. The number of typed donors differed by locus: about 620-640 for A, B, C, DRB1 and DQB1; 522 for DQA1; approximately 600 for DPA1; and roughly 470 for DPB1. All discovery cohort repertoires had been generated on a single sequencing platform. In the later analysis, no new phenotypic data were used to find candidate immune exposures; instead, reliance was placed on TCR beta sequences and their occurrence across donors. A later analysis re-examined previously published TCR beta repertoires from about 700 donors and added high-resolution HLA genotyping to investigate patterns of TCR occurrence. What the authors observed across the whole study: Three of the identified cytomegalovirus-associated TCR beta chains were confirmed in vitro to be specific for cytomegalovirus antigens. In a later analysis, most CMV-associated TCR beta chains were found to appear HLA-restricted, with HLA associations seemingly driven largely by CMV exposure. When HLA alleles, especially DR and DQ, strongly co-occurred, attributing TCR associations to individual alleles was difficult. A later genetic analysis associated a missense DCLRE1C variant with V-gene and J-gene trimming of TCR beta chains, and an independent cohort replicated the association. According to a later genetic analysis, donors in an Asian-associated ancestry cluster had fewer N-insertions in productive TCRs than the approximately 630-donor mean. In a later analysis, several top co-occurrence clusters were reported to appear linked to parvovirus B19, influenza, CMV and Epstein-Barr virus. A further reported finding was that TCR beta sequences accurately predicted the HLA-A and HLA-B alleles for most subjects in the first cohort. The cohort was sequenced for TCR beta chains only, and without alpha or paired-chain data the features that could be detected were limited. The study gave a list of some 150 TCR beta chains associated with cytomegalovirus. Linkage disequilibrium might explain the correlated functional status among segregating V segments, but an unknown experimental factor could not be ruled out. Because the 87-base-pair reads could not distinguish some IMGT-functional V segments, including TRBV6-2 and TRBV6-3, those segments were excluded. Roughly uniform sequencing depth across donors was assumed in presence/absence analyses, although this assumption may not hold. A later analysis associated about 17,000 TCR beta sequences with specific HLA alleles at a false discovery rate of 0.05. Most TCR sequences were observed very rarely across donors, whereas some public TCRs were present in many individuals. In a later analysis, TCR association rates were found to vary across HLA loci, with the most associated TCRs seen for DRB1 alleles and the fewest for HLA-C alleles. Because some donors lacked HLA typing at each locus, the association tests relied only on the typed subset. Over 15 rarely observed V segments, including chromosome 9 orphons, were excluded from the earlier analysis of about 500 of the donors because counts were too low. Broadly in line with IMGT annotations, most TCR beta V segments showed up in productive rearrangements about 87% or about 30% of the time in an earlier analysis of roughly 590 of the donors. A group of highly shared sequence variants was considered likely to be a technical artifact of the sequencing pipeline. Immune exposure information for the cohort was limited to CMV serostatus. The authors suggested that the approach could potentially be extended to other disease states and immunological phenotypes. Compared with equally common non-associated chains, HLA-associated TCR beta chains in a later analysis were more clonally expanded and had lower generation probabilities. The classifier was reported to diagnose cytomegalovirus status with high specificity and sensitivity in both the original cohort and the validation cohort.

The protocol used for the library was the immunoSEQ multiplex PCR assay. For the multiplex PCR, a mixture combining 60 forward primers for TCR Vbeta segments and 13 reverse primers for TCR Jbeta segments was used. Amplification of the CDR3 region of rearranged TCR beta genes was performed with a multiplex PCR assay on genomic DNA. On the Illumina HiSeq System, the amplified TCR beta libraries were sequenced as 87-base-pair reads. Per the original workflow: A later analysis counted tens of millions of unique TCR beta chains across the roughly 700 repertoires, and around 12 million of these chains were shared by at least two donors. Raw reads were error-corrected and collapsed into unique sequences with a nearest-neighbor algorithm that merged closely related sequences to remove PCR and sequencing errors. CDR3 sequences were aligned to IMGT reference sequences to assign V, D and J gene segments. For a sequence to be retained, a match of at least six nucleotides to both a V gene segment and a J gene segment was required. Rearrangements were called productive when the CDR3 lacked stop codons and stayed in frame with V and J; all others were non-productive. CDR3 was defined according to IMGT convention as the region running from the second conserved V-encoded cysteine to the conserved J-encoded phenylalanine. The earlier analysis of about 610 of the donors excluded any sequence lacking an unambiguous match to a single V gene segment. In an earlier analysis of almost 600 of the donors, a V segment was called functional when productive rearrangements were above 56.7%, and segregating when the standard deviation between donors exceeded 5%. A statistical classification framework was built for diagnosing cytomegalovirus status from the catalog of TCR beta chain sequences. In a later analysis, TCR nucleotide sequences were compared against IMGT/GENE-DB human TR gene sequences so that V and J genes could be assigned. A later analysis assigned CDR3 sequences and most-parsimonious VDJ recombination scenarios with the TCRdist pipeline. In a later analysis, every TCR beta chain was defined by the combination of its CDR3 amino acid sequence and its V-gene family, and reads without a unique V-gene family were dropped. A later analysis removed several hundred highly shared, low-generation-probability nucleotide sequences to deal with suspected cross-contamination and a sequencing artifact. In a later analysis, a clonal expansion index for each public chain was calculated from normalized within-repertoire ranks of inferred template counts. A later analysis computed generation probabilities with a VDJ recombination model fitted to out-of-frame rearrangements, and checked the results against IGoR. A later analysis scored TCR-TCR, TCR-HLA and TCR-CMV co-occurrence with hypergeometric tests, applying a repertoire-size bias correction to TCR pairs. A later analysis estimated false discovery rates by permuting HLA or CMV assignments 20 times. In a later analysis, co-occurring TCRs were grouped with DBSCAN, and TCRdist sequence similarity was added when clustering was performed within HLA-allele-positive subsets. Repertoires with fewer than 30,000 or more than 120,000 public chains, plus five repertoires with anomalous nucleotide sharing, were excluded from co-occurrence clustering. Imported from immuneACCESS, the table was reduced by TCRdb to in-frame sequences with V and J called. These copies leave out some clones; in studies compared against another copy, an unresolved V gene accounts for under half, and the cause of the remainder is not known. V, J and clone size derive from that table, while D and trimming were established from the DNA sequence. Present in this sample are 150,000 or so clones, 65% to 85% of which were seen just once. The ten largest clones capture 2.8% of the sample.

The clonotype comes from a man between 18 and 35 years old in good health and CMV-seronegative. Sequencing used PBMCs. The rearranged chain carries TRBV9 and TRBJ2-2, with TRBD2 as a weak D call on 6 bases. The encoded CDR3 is CASSVVGRHGTGELFF. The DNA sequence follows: TGTGCCAGCAGCGTAGTCGGGAGACATGGCACCGGGGAGCTGTTTTTT. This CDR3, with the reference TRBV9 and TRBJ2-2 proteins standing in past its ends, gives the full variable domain DSGVTQTPKHLITATGQRVTLRCSPRSGDLSVYWYQQSLDQGLQFLIQYYNGEERAKGNILERFSAQQFPDLHSELNLSSLELGDSALYFCASSVVGRHGTGELFFGEGSRLTVL.